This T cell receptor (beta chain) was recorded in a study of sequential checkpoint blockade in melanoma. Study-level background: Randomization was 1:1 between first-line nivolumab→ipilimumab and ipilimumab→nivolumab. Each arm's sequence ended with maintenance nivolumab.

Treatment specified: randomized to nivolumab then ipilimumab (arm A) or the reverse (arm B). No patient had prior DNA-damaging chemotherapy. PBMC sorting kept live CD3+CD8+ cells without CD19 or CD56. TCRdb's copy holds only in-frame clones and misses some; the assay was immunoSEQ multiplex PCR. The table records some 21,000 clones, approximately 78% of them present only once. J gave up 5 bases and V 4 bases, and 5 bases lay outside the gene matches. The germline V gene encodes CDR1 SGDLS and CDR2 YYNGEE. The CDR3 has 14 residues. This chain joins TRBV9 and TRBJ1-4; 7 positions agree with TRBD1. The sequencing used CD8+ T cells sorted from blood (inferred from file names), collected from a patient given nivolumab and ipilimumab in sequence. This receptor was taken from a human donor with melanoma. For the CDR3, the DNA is TGTGCCAGCAGCTTGGGACAGCTAAATGAAAAACTGTTTTTT. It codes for CASSLGQLNEKLFF.